A selection of T cell receptor beta chains follows, all from one sample in a study of T cell repertoires in cytomegalovirus infection. The antigens these receptors bind are not known. TCRdb processed the reads anew with MiXCR; each CDR3 protein has one entry. The table has 86,000 or so distinct CDR3 sequences, 24% seen once; the top ten hold roughly 50%. The input for sequencing was CD8+ T cells from cultured PBMCs, taken from culture after CMV antigen stimulation. The receptors shown here come from a human donor in good health (CMV status not recorded). Some clones in this sample may be carry-over from other donors' samples. Each CDR3 is given without its conserved first and last residue.

j_call,v_call,cdr3_aa
TRBJ1-1,TRBV4-1,ASSQEGQGGPGNTEAF
TRBJ2-2,TRBV9,ASSPRPGQGLKTGELF
TRBJ2-1,TRBV14,ASSQDPGPYNEQF
TRBJ2-1,TRBV5-1,ASSPTGTSGHNEQF
TRBJ2-7,TRBV6-2/TRBV6-3,ASTPTGVEQY
TRBJ2-1,TRBV12-3/TRBV12-4,ASSSGRRGTYNEQF
TRBJ2-7,TRBV5-1,ASSTLAESSYEQY
TRBJ2-1,TRBV7-9,ASSLVAGIYNEQF
TRBJ1-6,TRBV7-9,ASSLGGVGVRNSPLH
TRBJ2-7,TRBV7-9,ASSSDRPSSYEQY
TRBJ2-2,TRBV28,ASSLSGLAENTGELF
TRBJ1-4,TRBV7-9,ASSRTGVNEKLF
TRBJ1-2,TRBV5-1,ASSSMQGIDYGYT
TRBJ2-7,TRBV6-6,ASSFGGGWSYEQY
TRBJ2-3,TRBV12-3/TRBV12-4,ASSLGPLNPQY
TRBJ1-6,TRBV20-1,SAGQGGDSPLH
TRBJ1-2,TRBV7-9,ASSPLAYGYT
TRBJ1-2,TRBV4-3,ASSQDFGSNYGYT
TRBJ2-3,TRBV6-5,ASTLGDTQY
TRBJ2-5,TRBV25-1,ASSSPNGPQETQY
TRBJ2-5,TRBV5-6,ASSLTLGTQETQY
TRBJ2-5,TRBV4-3,ASSQGLGDQETQY
TRBJ1-6,TRBV7-9,ASRGGDNSPLH
TRBJ1-1,TRBV6-5,ASSPDGRGNTEAF
TRBJ2-2,TRBV19,ASKLGSMTSNTGELF
TRBJ2-7,TRBV6-5,ASSYGPGFSYEQY
TRBJ2-5,TRBV7-2,ASSPEGGGQETQY
TRBJ1-5,TRBV19,ASSPTQGRDNQPQH
TRBJ2-2,TRBV7-3,ASSLTGDRGYTGELF